This entry features one TCR beta chain sequence. Antigen: not known. The study drew donors from healthy Caucasian individuals in Russia aged roughly 6 to 90. These data come from a study of blood T cells in healthy people across ages. Primers used in a second PCR of roughly 6 to 12 cycles were a sample-barcoded 5' primer and a J-beta primer mix. TCRdb analysed the 5' RACE reads with MiXCR anew, one entry per CDR3 protein. The repertoire consists of about 1.4 million distinct CDR3 sequences, with roughly 60% occurring once and the leading ten covering approximately 7%. Study-level results: Per-million-T-cell TCR beta diversity fell roughly linearly with age.

Trimming left V 2 bases short and J 1 base short, with 8 bases between. Looked up from germline, CDR1 is KGHDR and CDR2 is SFDVKD. The CDR3 totals 15 residues. The sequenced material came from blood. This chain uses TRBV24-1 with TRBJ1-5; maybe TRBD1 (5 bases). This receptor was identified in a man between 18 and 29 years old in good health. The chain's CDR3 is CATSDSRVSNQPQHF. The CDR3 DNA follows: TGTGCCACCAGTGATTCCAGGGTAAGCAATCAGCCCCAGCATTTT.